This T cell receptor beta chain was profiled in a study of blood T cell repertoires in COVID-19. Study information: Whether acute or convalescent, the COVID-19 samples came from the United States, Italy and Spain. T cells, B-cell-depleted T cells, or PBMCs provided the cDNA or gDNA that served as material.

The junction had 10 bases not matched to a gene; V was cut back by 4 bases and J by 4 bases. CDR3 length: 16 residues. Germline V lookup: CDR1 SGHNT, CDR2 YYREEE (reference sequence). The authors' processing: Amplification with reference gene primers provided the estimates of nucleated cell counts. Libraries were prepared by immunoSEQ multiplex PCR; TCRdb keeps only in-frame clonotypes and omits some of them. That table gives V, J and clone size, and the DNA gave D and trimming. The sample holds roughly 110,000 clones, around 84% seen once. This clone showed up just once. V is TRBV5-4 and J is TRBJ2-5; TRBD2 matches 10 bases. The TCR comes from a middle-aged woman with acute or convalescent COVID-19. Sequenced sample: peripheral blood. In nucleotides, the CDR3 is TGTGCCAGCAGCGCCCTAGGAGCGGGGGGGGGAGAGACCCAGTACTTC. Encoded protein: CASSALGAGGGETQYF.